The 11 T cell receptor beta chains given below trace back to one sample, sequenced in a study of T cells after yellow fever vaccination. MiXCR was run by TCRdb on the 5' RACE reads, yielding one entry per CDR3 protein. The table shows roughly 500,000 distinct CDR3 sequences, with about a fifth occurring only once. The starting material was PBMCs, obtained 15 days after the yellow fever booster vaccination. The source of these receptors is a young man who received the YFV17D yellow fever vaccine.

This clonotype has just a few counts. J is TRBJ2-7 and V is TRBV20-1, with 11 bases matching TRBD2. The CDR3 length is 14 residues. V lost 6 bases and J lost 1; bases outside the gene matches: 5. The V gene's germline CDR1 is DFQATT and CDR2 SNEGSKA (reference sequence). The CDR3 is CSATSGGRSYEQYF. Here the CDR3 DNA reads TGCAGTGCCACTAGCGGGGGAAGGTCCTACGAGCAGTACTTC.

V gene TRBV10-3 combines with J gene TRBJ2-7, with D tentatively TRBD1 (6 bases). CDR1 is ENHRY and CDR2 is SYGVKD in the germline V gene. This CDR3 has 14 amino acids. Trimming pared 6 bases from V and 5 bases from J, leaving 17 bases between. The CDR3 coding sequence is TGTGCCATCAGGGGGGCAGGGTCCAGCCACGAGCAGTACTTC. Translating gives CAIRGAGSSHEQYF.

This clonotype occurred a few times. The chain joins TRBV20-1 to TRBJ1-6; D remains ambiguous. Germline V CDR1 and CDR2: DFQATT, SNEGSKA (reference sequence). V was shortened by 3 bases and J by 4 bases, with 13 bases between the two germline ends. CDR3 size: 15 residues. As DNA, the CDR3 is TGCAGTGCTAGTAGGGCCGGGCCTTATAATTCACCCCTCCACTTT. Residues: CSASRAGPYNSPLHF.

This clonotype was observed a handful of times. This sequence joins TRBV20-1 and TRBJ2-7; D is ambiguous. Germline V CDR1 and CDR2: DFQATT, SNEGSKA (reference sequence). V gave up 3 bases and J gave up 6 bases, with 12 bases separating them. This CDR3 contains 12 residues. CDR3 amino acids: CSASSLSSEQYF. The CDR3 DNA follows: TGCAGTGCTAGTTCACTTTCTTCCGAGCAGTACTTC.

This chain uses TRBV28 with TRBJ1-2; D is unresolved. Germline lookup yields CDR1 MDHEN and CDR2 SYDVKM. The CDR3 runs to 13 residues. The V gene lost 1 base and the J gene lost 6 bases, with 9 bases spanning the gap. CDR3 in DNA: TGTGCCAGCAGTTTATCCCAGGATAATGGCTACACCTTC. Amino acids: CASSLSQDNGYTF.

The table lists this clonotype with a few counts. The rearrangement links TRBV30 to TRBJ2-1, with 11 bases lining up with TRBD2. CDR1 and CDR2 (germline): GTSNPN, SVGIG (reference sequence). The CDR3 consists of 15 residues. Trimming removed 3 bases from V and 5 bases from J; junction bases left unmatched: 6. The CDR3 sequence is CAWRFGLAGNNEQFF. The CDR3 DNA reads as TGTGCCTGGAGATTTGGACTAGCGGGTAACAATGAGCAGTTCTTC. The full variable domain, with the rest looked up from reference TRBV30 and TRBJ2-1, is SQTIHQWPATLVQPVGSPLSLECTVEGTSNPNLYWYRQAAGRGLQLLFYSVGIGQISSEVPQNLSASRPQDRQFILSSKKLLLSDSGFYLCAWRFGLAGNNEQFFGPGTRLTVL.

This clonotype appeared a few times. The gene calls are TRBV4-3 and TRBJ1-3; TRBD1 matches 9 bases. V lost 3 bases to trimming and J lost 4 bases; unmatched junction nucleotides: 4. Germline CDR1 LGHNA, CDR2 YSLEER. This CDR3 has 15 residues. The CDR3 DNA reads as TGCGCCAGCAGCCAGGACAGGGGAGAAGGAAACACCATATATTTT. Protein sequence: CASSQDRGEGNTIYF.

This clonotype was observed a few times. The chain uses TRBV6-2 or TRBV6-3 and TRBJ2-1; the match to TRBD2 covers 13 bases. The V and J ends lost 6 bases and 5 bases, in that order; junction bases with no gene match: 4. Germline values: CDR1 MNHEY, CDR2 SVGEGT. This CDR3 is built from 15 residues. CDR3 protein: CASSQLAGGNNEQFF. The CDR3 bases are TGTGCCAGCAGCCAACTAGCGGGAGGGAACAATGAGCAGTTCTTC.

This clonotype was counted only a few times. The genes are TRBV2 and TRBJ1-5; D unclear. The germline CDR1 and CDR2 sequences are SNHLY and FYNNEI. Trimming took off 4 bases at V and 1 base at J, with 11 bases between the two ends. The CDR3 extends over 15 amino acids. The CDR3, as DNA: TGTGCCAGCAGTGCTACGGATCACAGCAATCAGCCCCAGCATTTT. It translates to CASSATDHSNQPQHF.

This clonotype was detected ten times or more. The rearrangement joins TRBV12-3 or TRBV12-4 to TRBJ1-1; weak D call: TRBD1 (6 bases). The CDR3 has 15 residues. The V and J ends lost 1 base and 4 bases respectively, with 13 bases between them. CDR3 residues: CASSLGGGGSTEAFF. CDR3 DNA sequence: TGTGCCAGCAGTTTAGGGGGGGGCGGGAGCACTGAAGCTTTCTTT.

The table lists this clonotype with a few counts. The chain has TRBV25-1 and TRBJ2-1; no reliable D call. With 8 bases removed from V and 6 bases from J, the gap between germline ends came to 11 bases. The germline V gene encodes CDR1 MGHDK and CDR2 SYGVNS. The CDR3 totals 12 residues. The CDR3 spells CASGILANEQFF. CDR3 nucleotides: TGTGCCAGCGGAATTTTAGCCAATGAGCAGTTCTTC.